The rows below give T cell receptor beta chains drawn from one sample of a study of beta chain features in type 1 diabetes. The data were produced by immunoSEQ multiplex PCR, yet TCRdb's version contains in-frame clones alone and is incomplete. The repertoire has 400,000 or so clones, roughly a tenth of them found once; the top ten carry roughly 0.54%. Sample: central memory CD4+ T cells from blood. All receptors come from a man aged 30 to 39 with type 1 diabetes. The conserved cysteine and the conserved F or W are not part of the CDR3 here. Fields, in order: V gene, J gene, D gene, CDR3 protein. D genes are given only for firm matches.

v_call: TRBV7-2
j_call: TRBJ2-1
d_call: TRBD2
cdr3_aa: ASSPWEGGNEQF

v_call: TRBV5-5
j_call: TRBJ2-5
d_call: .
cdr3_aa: ASSPAEGQSSTQY

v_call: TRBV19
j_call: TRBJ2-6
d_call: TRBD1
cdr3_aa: ATGQGISGANVLT

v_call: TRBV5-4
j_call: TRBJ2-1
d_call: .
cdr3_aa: ASTSFNSYNEQF

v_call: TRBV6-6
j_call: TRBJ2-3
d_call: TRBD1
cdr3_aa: ASSYSRDRGFYTQY

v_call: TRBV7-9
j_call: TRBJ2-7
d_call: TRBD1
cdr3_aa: ASSQQPGQGYEQY

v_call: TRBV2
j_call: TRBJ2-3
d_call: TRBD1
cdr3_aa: ATLLDRGTDTQY

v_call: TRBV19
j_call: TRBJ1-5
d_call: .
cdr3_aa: ASGGRDIFGAQH

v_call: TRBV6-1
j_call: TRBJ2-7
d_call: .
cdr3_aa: ASSSRDRSEQY

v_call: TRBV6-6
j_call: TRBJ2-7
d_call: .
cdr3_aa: ASTKLGGADEQY

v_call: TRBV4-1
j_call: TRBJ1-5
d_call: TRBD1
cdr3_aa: ASSLMTGGNQPQH

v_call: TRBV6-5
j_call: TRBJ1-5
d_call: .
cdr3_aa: ASSSLLQPQH

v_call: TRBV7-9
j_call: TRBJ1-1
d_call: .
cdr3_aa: ASSLASGPGGSTEAF

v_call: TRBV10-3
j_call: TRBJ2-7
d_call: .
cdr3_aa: AISRSSGAYEQY

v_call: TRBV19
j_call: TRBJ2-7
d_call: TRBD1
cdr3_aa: ASSIRDRERYEQY

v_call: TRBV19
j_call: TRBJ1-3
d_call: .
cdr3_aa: ASSTYSNSGNTIY

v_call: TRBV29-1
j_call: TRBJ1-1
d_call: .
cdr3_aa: SVKDLVNTEAF